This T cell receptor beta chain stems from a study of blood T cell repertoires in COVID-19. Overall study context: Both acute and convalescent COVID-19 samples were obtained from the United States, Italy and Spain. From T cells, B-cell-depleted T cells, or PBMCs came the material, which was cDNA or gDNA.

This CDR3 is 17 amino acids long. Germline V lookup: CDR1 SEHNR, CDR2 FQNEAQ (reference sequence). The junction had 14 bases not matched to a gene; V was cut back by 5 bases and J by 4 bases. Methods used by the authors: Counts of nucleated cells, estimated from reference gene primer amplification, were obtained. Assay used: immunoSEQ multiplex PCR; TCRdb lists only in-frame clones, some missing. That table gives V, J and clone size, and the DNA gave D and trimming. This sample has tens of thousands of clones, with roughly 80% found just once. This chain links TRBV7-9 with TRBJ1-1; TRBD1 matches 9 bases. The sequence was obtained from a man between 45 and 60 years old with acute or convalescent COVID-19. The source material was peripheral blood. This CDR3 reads CASSPLPQGARSTEAFF. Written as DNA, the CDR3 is TGTGCCAGCAGCCCCCTCCCACAGGGGGCGAGGAGCACTGAAGCTTTCTTT.